The present T cell receptor (beta chain) was sequenced within a study of blood T cell repertoires in COVID-19. Study processing details: Amplifying reference gene primers gave estimates of nucleated cell counts. The assay was immunoSEQ multiplex PCR, and TCRdb's table has in-frame clones only and misses some. Clone size and V and J calls were adopted from that table, with D and trimming inferred from the DNA. The table shows a few hundred thousand clones, with approximately 84% occurring only once. Allocation to cohorts depended on clinical history reported by the participants. V lost 5 bases and J lost 1, with 11 bases in between. Per the germline V gene, CDR1 is KGHSH and CDR2 is LQKENI. CDR3 length equals 15 residues.

Sequencing used PBMCs or T cells enriched from blood (not recorded which). The chain couples TRBV18 to TRBJ2-2; D not certain. This receptor was taken from a man over 45 who had recovered from COVID-19. CDR3 region: CASSSLDQNTGELFF. CDR3 in DNA: TGTGCCAGCTCATCCCTAGACCAGAACACCGGGGAGCTGTTTTTT. Full variable domain (outside the CDR3, taken from reference TRBV18 and TRBJ2-2): NAGVMQNPRHLVRRRGQEARLRCSPMKGHSHVYWYRQLPEEGLKFMVYLQKENIIDESGMPKERFSAEFPKEGPSILRIQQVVRGDSAAYFCASSSLDQNTGELFFGEGSRLTVL.